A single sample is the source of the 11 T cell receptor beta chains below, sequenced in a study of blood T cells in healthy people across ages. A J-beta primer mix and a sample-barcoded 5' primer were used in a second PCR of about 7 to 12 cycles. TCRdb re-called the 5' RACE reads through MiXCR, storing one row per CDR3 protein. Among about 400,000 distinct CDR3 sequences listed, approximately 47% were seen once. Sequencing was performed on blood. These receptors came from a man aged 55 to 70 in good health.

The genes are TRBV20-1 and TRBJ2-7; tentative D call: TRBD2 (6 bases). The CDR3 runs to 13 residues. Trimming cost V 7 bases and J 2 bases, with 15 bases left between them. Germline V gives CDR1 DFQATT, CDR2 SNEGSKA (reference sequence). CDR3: CSGAGLPTYEQYF. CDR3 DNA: TGCAGTGGAGCGGGCCTTCCGACCTACGAGCAGTACTTC.

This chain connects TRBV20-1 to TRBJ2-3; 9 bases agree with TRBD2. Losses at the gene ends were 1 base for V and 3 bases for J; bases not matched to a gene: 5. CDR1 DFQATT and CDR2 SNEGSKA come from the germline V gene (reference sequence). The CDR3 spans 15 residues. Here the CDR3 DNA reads TGCAGTGCTAGAGGGGTCAGCGGGAGGACAGATACGCAGTATTTT. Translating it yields CSARGVSGRTDTQYF.

The CDR3: CSVGGRGGQFF. Here the CDR3 DNA reads TGCAGCGTTGGAGGGAGGGGTGGGCAGTTCTTC. This sequence joins TRBV29-1 and TRBJ2-1; 7 nucleotides align to TRBD2. The CDR3 sequence is 11 residues long. V gave up 4 bases and J gave up 12 bases; unmatched junction bases: 6. CDR1 is SQVTM and CDR2 is ANQGSEA in the germline V gene.

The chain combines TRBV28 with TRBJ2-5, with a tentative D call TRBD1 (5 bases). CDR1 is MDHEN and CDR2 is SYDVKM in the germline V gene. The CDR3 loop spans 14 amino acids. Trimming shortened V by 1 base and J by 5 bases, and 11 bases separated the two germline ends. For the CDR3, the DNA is TGTGCCAGCAGTTTATTAGGGGCGAGGGAGACCCAGTACTTC. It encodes CASSLLGARETQYF.

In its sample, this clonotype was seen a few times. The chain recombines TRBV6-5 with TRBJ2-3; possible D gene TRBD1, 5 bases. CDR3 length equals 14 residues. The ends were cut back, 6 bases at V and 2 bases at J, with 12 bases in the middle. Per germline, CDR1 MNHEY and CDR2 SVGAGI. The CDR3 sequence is CASRTTASTDTQYF. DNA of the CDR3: TGTGCCAGCAGGACGACAGCGTCCACAGATACGCAGTATTTT.

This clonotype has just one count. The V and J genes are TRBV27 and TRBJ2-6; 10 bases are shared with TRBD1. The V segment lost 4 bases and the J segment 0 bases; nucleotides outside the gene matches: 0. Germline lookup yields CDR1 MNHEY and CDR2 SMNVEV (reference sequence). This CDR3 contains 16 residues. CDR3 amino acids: CASSWTGGSGANVLTF. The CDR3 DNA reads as TGTGCCAGCAGTTGGACAGGGGGCTCTGGGGCCAACGTCCTGACTTTC.

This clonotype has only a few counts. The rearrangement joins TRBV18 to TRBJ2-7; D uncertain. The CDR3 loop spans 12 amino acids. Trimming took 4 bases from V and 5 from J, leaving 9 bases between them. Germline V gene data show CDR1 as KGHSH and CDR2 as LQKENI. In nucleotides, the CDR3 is TGTGCCAGCTCACAAGGGTTAGACGAGCAGTACTTC. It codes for CASSQGLDEQYF.

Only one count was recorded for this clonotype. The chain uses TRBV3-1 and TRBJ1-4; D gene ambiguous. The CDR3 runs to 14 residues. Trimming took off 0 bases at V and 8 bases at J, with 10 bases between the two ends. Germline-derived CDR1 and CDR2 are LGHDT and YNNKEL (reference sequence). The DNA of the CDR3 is TGTGCCAGCAGCCAAGACCGATCGGAAGAAAAACTGTTTTTT. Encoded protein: CASSQDRSEEKLFF.

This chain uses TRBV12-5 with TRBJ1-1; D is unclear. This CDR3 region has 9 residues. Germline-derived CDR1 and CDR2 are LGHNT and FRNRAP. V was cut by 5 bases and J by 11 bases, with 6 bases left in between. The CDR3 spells CASGPGAFF. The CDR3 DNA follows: TGTGCTAGTGGTCCCGGGGCTTTCTTT.

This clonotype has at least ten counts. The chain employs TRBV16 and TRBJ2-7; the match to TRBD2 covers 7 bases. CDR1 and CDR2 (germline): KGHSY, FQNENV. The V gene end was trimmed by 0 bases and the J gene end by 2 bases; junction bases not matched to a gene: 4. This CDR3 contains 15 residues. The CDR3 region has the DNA TGTGCCAGCAGCCAATCGGGGAGGGTCCCCTACGAGCAGTACTTC. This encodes CASSQSGRVPYEQYF.

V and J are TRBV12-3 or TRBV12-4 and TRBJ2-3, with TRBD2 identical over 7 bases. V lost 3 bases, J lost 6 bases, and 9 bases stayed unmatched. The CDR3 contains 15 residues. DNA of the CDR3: TGTGCCAGCAGTTTGGGCGGGAGTGGTACGGATACGCAGTATTTT. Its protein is CASSLGGSGTDTQYF.